These T cell receptor beta chains were read from a single sample in a study of PD-L1 blockade in urothelial cancer. TCRdb's copy holds only in-frame clones and misses some; the assay was immunoSEQ multiplex PCR. The table includes under 150,000 clones, roughly 91% detected once. The source material was PBMCs, sampled around atezolizumab (anti-PD-L1) treatment. The source of these receptors is a man aged 55-75 years with urothelial cancer. CDR3s include the opening cysteine and the closing phenylalanine or tryptophan. D genes are given only for firm matches. Where a row states a size, it is once, few, many or the class of an expanded clone; other rows omit it.

d_call | cdr3_length | j_call | v_call | clone_size | cdr3_nt | cdr3_aa
TRBD1 | 15 | TRBJ1-2 | TRBV28 | NA | TGTGCCAGCAGTTTAGGTTCCGGGACAGCCTATGGCTACACCTTC | CASSLGSGTAYGYTF
NA | 15 | TRBJ2-3 | TRBV15 | NA | TGTGCCACCAGGGCCGAGGGGGGAGGGACAGATACGCAGTATTTT | CATRAEGGGTDTQYF
NA | 16 | TRBJ2-1 | TRBV5-1 | few | TGCGCCAGCAGCTTGGACGTGGGAGCTAACTACAATGAGCAGTTCTTC | CASSLDVGANYNEQFF
NA | 13 | TRBJ2-5 | TRBV5-1 | NA | TGCGCCAGCAGGGAGGCGACCCAAGAGACCCAGTACTTC | CASREATQETQYF
TRBD2 | 16 | TRBJ2-5 | TRBV7-8 | once | TGTGCCAGCAGCTTCCTCGGGAGCGGGGGGGAAGAGACCCAGTACTTC | CASSFLGSGGEETQYF
TRBD1 | 15 | TRBJ1-2 | TRBV27 | NA | TGTGCCAGCAGTTTGATGCCGACAGGGACCTATGGCTACACCTTC | CASSLMPTGTYGYTF
NA | 14 | TRBJ2-2 | TRBV19 | NA | TGTGCCGCAGGCACAGGGTGGAACACCGGGGAGCTGTTTTTT | CAAGTGWNTGELFF
TRBD1 | 16 | TRBJ1-2 | TRBV7-2 | NA | TGTGCCAGCAGCTTAGCTTTTAGGACAGGGGGCCATGGCTACACCTTC | CASSLAFRTGGHGYTF
TRBD1 | 14 | TRBJ2-3 | TRBV27 | NA | TGTGCCAGCGGTGACAGGGGACAGACAGATACGCAGTATTTT | CASGDRGQTDTQYF
NA | 13 | TRBJ2-5 | TRBV5-6 | NA | TGTGCCAGCAGCAGTCGCGGGCGAGAGACCCAGTACTTC | CASSSRGRETQYF
NA | 15 | TRBJ1-4 | TRBV5-1 | NA | TGCGCCAGCAGTTGGGGGGGCTCTACTAATGAAAAACTGTTTTTT | CASSWGGSTNEKLFF
NA | 12 | TRBJ1-2 | TRBV6-1 | NA | TGTGCCAGCAGCACGACAGGCTATGGCTACACCTTC | CASSTTGYGYTF
TRBD1 | 14 | TRBJ2-1 | TRBV6-5 | NA | TGTGCCAGCAGTTACGACAGGGTTAAAGATGAGCAGTTCTTC | CASSYDRVKDEQFF
NA | 13 | TRBJ2-5 | TRBV11-2 | NA | NA | CASSLVGRGAHDF
TRBD1 | 14 | TRBJ1-2 | TRBV6-5 | NA | TGTGCCAGCAGTTCCGACAGGGGAGGGAATGGCTACACCTTC | CASSSDRGGNGYTF
NA | 12 | TRBJ2-3 | TRBV10-3 | NA | TGTGCCATCAGCCCGCGGGCAGATACGCAGTATTTT | CAISPRADTQYF
TRBD1 | 15 | TRBJ2-5 | TRBV18 | NA | TGTGCCAGCTCTCCACCGGGACAGGCGAAGGGGACCCAGTACTTC | CASSPPGQAKGTQYF
TRBD1 | 14 | TRBJ1-2 | TRBV7-8 | NA | TGTGCCAGCAGCGCCTTACAGGGGGGCTATGGCTACACCTTC | CASSALQGGYGYTF
NA | 10 | TRBJ2-2 | TRBV28 | NA | TGTGCCACCTCCACCGGGGAGCTGTTTTTT | CATSTGELFF
TRBD2 | 18 | TRBJ2-3 | TRBV5-1 | once | TGCGCCAGCAGCTTGGCCTTAGCGGGAGGGCCATCGTACGATACGCAGTATTTT | CASSLALAGGPSYDTQYF
TRBD1 | 15 | TRBJ2-1 | TRBV27 | NA | TGTGCCAGCAGTCCGGGACAGGGCTCCTACAATGAGCAGTTCTTC | CASSPGQGSYNEQFF
TRBD2 | 13 | TRBJ2-1 | TRBV2 | NA | TGTGCCAGTCTCCGGGGGGGGTACGGTGAGCAGTTCTTC | CASLRGGYGEQFF
NA | 14 | TRBJ1-1 | TRBV28 | few | TGTGCCAGCAGTCTAGGGTTACAGGTAACTGAAGCTTTCTTT | CASSLGLQVTEAFF
TRBD2 | 18 | TRBJ2-2 | TRBV5-4 | once | TGTGCCAGCAGCTCCCGACTAGCGGGGGAACTCAACACCGGGGAGCTGTTTTTT | CASSSRLAGELNTGELFF
NA | 13 | TRBJ1-1 | TRBV5-1 | NA | TGCGCCAGCAGCTTACAGGACAACACTGAAGCTTTCTTT | CASSLQDNTEAFF
TRBD2 | 17 | TRBJ2-1 | TRBV2 | NA | TGTGCCAGCTCTACCCAGCTAGCGGGACTTGACAACAATGAGCAGTTCTTC | CASSTQLAGLDNNEQFF
NA | 15 | TRBJ1-1 | TRBV25-1 | NA | TGTGCCAGCAGTGAATGGGGGGGACGAGGCACTGAAGCTTTCTTT | CASSEWGGRGTEAFF
TRBD2 | 14 | TRBJ2-7 | TRBV11-2 | NA | TGTGCCAGCAGACTAGCGGGAGATTCTAAAGAGCAGTACTTC | CASRLAGDSKEQYF
NA | 16 | TRBJ1-1 | TRBV5-1 | NA | TGCGCCAGCAGCTGGGGAGGGGCGAAGGCGAACACTGAAGCTTTCTTT | CASSWGGAKANTEAFF
NA | 13 | TRBJ2-7 | TRBV15 | NA | TGTGCCACCAGCAGAGATGGCAAAGACGAGCAGTACTTC | CATSRDGKDEQYF
NA | 13 | TRBJ2-4 | TRBV6-5 | once | TGTGCCAGCAGTTCCCCGCGTAAAAACATTCAGTACTTC | CASSSPRKNIQYF
NA | 16 | TRBJ1-2 | TRBV5-6 | NA | TGTGCCAGCAGCTCAGGATCCGGGAAACTTAACTATGGCTACACCTTC | CASSSGSGKLNYGYTF
NA | 16 | TRBJ2-6 | TRBV14 | NA | TGTGCCAGCAGCAAATTGGGTGGAGCTGGGGCCAACGTCCTGACTTTC | CASSKLGGAGANVLTF
NA | 14 | TRBJ2-3 | TRBV7-9 | once | TGTGCCAGCAGCTTGCGGGGTGGCACAGATACGCAGTATTTT | CASSLRGGTDTQYF
NA | 14 | TRBJ2-7 | TRBV28 | NA | TGTGCCAGCAGACCCCAGGGGGAGGTCTACGAGCAGTACTTC | CASRPQGEVYEQYF
NA | 17 | TRBJ2-2 | TRBV5-1 | few | TGCGCCAGCAGCTTGGTCCCCCCGGGACAGAACACCGGGGAGCTGTTTTTT | CASSLVPPGQNTGELFF
NA | 16 | TRBJ1-1 | TRBV7-9 | NA | TGTGCCAGCAGCCCCCAACAGGGCGGTTGGGGAGCTGAAGCTTTCTTT | CASSPQQGGWGAEAFF
TRBD1 | 15 | TRBJ1-4 | TRBV2 | NA | TGTGCCAGCAGTCCCGGGACAGGGAAGTTTGAAAAACTGTTTTTT | CASSPGTGKFEKLFF
TRBD2 | 15 | TRBJ2-7 | TRBV19 | NA | TGTGCCAGTAGGTCCGGACTAGCGGCCTCCTACGAGCAGTACTTC | CASRSGLAASYEQYF
TRBD2 | 18 | TRBJ2-2 | TRBV5-1 | NA | TGCGCCAGCAGCTTGGAAGGCACAGCGGGAGTAGGCACCGGGGAGCTGTTTTTT | CASSLEGTAGVGTGELFF
NA | 17 | TRBJ2-2 | TRBV10-3 | once | TGTGCCATCAGTGAGCCCGAGGTCAGGGTTATCGCCGGGGAGCTGTTTTTT | CAISEPEVRVIAGELFF
TRBD1 | 15 | TRBJ2-7 | TRBV7-2 | NA | TGTGCCAGCAGCCTGGCCCAGGGGACAGCCTACGAGCAGTACTTC | CASSLAQGTAYEQYF
TRBD2 | 16 | TRBJ2-1 | TRBV7-3 | few | TGTGCCAGCAGCAAAATAGCGGGAGGGCGATACAATGAGCAGTTCTTC | CASSKIAGGRYNEQFF